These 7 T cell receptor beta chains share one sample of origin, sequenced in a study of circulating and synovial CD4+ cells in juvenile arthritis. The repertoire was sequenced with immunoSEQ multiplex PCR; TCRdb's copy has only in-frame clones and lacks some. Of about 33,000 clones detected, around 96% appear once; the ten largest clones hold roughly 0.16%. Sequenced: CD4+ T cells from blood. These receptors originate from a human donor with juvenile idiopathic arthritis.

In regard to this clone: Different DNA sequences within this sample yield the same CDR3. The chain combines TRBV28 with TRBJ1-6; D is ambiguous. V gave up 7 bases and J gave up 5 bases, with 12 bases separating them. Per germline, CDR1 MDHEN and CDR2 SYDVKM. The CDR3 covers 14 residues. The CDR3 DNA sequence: TGTGCCAGCACCGGTGGTCTCGATAATTCACCCCTCCACTTT. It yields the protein CASTGGLDNSPLHF.

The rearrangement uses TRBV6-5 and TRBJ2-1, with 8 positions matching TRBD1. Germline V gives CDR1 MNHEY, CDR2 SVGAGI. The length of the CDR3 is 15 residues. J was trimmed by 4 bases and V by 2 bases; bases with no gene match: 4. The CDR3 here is CASSYGRQGYNEQFF. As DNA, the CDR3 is TGTGCCAGCAGTTACGGGAGACAGGGGTACAATGAGCAGTTCTTC.

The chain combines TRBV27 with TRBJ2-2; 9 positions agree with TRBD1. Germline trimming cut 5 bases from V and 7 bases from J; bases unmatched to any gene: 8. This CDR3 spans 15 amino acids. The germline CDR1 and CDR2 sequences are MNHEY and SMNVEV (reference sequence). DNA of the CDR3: TGTGCCAGCAGTAGAACAGGGGGCGCGGGCGGGGAGCTGTTTTTT. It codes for CASSRTGGAGGELFF.

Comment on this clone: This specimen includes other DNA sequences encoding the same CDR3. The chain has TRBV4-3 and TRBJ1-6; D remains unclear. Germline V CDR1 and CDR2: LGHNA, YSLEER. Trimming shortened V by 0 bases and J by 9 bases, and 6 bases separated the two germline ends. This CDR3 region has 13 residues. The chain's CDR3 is CASSQERISPLHF. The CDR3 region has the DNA TGCGCCAGCAGCCAAGAGAGGATTTCACCCCTCCACTTT.

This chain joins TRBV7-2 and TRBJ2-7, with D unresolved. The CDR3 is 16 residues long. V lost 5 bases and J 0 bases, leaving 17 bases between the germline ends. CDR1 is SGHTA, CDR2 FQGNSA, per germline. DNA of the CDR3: TGTGCCAGCAGCCCCATCGCCGCCTACAGCTCCTACGAGCAGTACTTC. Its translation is CASSPIAAYSSYEQYF.

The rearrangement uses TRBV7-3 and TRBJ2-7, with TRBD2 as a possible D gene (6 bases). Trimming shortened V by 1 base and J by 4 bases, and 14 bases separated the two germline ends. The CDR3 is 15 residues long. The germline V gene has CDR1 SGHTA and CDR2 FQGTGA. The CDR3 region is CASSLRPGLNYEQYF. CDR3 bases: TGTGCCAGCAGCTTAAGGCCCGGACTAAATTACGAGCAGTACTTC.

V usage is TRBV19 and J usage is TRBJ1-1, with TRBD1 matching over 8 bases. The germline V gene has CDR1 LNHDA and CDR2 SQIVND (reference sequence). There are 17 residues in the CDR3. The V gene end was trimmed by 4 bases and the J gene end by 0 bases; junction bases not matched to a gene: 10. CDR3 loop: CASSTQTGAGVNTEAFF. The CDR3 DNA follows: TGTGCCAGTAGTACCCAGACAGGGGCAGGGGTGAACACTGAAGCTTTCTTT. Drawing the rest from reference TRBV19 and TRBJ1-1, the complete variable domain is DGGITQSPKYLFRKEGQNVTLSCEQNLNHDAMYWYRQDPGQGLRLIYYSQIVNDFQKGDIAEGYSVSREKKESFPLTVTSAQKNPTAFYLCASSTQTGAGVNTEAFFGQGTRLTVV.